This T cell receptor beta chain was sequenced for a study of shared clonotypes between healthy human individuals. Germline V gene sequence: CDR1 SGHTA, CDR2 FQGTGA. CDR3 size: 15 residues. The V and J ends lost 2 bases and 0 bases respectively, with 8 bases between them. Assay: immunoSEQ multiplex PCR; the TCRdb copy retains only in-frame clones and omits some. Among 2 million to 2.5 million clones listed, roughly 93% were seen once. The sample consisted of naive CD4+ T cells from PBMCs. The subset was: CD45RA+ positively selected. This receptor was identified in a man between 18 and 35 years old in good health. Some clones in this sample may be carry-over from other donors' samples. The genes are TRBV7-3 and TRBJ2-1; D uncertain. CDR3: CASSLELDSYNEQFF. The CDR3, as DNA: TGTGCCAGCAGCTTAGAGCTAGACTCCTACAATGAGCAGTTCTTC.